This is a list of T cell receptor beta chains from one sample in a study of CD8+CD57+ T cells in acquired aplastic anemia. TCRdb re-analysed the reads in MiXCR, keeping a single row per CDR3 protein. Here the sample spans approximately 270,000 distinct CDR3 sequences, roughly 50% being singletons. The specimen sequenced was sorted CD4+, CD8+, or CD8+CD57+ T cells (not recorded which) from PBMCs. These receptors all stem from a human donor with severe aplastic anemia or a healthy control (not recorded which). CDR3s include the opening cysteine and the closing phenylalanine or tryptophan. Fields, in order: V gene, J gene, CDR3 protein.

V gene: TRBV20-1; J gene: TRBJ1-1; CDR3 protein: CSALQGNTEAFF
V gene: TRBV25-1; J gene: TRBJ2-6; CDR3 protein: CASSDPWTGGYSGANVLTF
V gene: TRBV9; J gene: TRBJ1-1; CDR3 protein: CASTRGGNTEAFF
V gene: TRBV7-3; J gene: TRBJ2-1; CDR3 protein: CASSSGQGASEQFF
V gene: TRBV2; J gene: TRBJ2-2; CDR3 protein: CASRGLAANTGELFF
V gene: TRBV15; J gene: TRBJ1-6; CDR3 protein: CATSSGPYNSPLHF
V gene: TRBV12-5; J gene: TRBJ2-7; CDR3 protein: CASSLGQVSYEQYF
V gene: TRBV19; J gene: TRBJ2-1; CDR3 protein: CASTKNRGHEQFF
V gene: TRBV20-1; J gene: TRBJ1-1; CDR3 protein: CSASPRQGRSNTEAFF
V gene: TRBV6-5; J gene: TRBJ1-6; CDR3 protein: CASSPGISSYNSPLHF
V gene: TRBV20-1; J gene: TRBJ2-1; CDR3 protein: CSVFDLQTDNEQFF
V gene: TRBV7-4; J gene: TRBJ1-6; CDR3 protein: CANGGTSPLHF
V gene: TRBV24-1; J gene: TRBJ2-3; CDR3 protein: CATGGPTDTQYF
V gene: TRBV2; J gene: TRBJ2-7; CDR3 protein: CASSFPYPSYEQYF
V gene: TRBV7-2; J gene: TRBJ2-1; CDR3 protein: CASFRTSGSYEQFF
V gene: TRBV11-2; J gene: TRBJ2-5; CDR3 protein: CASSLASTAQETQYF
V gene: TRBV11-2; J gene: TRBJ1-4; CDR3 protein: CASSPLREKLFF
V gene: TRBV7-8; J gene: TRBJ2-2; CDR3 protein: CASSFWVRDTGELFF
V gene: TRBV7-3; J gene: TRBJ1-6; CDR3 protein: CASSFSGPSLAALHF
V gene: TRBV6-5; J gene: TRBJ2-1; CDR3 protein: CASRPPGPNNEQFF
V gene: TRBV7-6; J gene: TRBJ2-2; CDR3 protein: CASSLTGQGKRTGELFF
V gene: TRBV7-3; J gene: TRBJ2-7; CDR3 protein: CASSSSPMAEQYF
V gene: TRBV5-1; J gene: TRBJ2-3; CDR3 protein: CASRGLLDRLDTQYF
V gene: TRBV7-6; J gene: TRBJ2-7; CDR3 protein: CASSLQGPSVYEQYF
V gene: TRBV5-1; J gene: TRBJ2-3; CDR3 protein: CASSLGSGGPGDTQYF
V gene: TRBV7-2; J gene: TRBJ2-7; CDR3 protein: CASSKDRGNEQYF
V gene: TRBV7-9; J gene: TRBJ1-2; CDR3 protein: CASSIHYGYTF
V gene: TRBV5-1; J gene: TRBJ2-5; CDR3 protein: CASSLGLTQETQYF
V gene: TRBV2; J gene: TRBJ1-2; CDR3 protein: CASSEHIVHGYTF
V gene: TRBV19; J gene: TRBJ2-5; CDR3 protein: CASSTDRLQETQYF
V gene: TRBV3-1; J gene: TRBJ1-5; CDR3 protein: CASGGGRGNQPQHF
V gene: TRBV20-1; J gene: TRBJ1-2; CDR3 protein: CSAPRTRNYGYTF
V gene: TRBV18; J gene: TRBJ2-5; CDR3 protein: CASSPPKETQYF
V gene: TRBV10-3; J gene: TRBJ1-5; CDR3 protein: CASRGIADYSNQPQHF
V gene: TRBV20-1; J gene: TRBJ2-7; CDR3 protein: CSARGRKAYEQYF
V gene: TRBV7-8; J gene: TRBJ1-1; CDR3 protein: CASSAGVRNTEAFF